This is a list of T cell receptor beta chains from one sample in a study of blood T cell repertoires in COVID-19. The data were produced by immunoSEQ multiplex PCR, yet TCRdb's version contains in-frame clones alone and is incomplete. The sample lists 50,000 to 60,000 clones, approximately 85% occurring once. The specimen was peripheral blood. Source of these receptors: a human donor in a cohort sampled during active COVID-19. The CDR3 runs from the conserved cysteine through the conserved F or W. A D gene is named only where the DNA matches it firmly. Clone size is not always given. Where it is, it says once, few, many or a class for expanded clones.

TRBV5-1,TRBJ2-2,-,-,CASSKGPTGELFF,TGCGCCAGCAGCAAGGGGCCTACCGGGGAGCTGTTTTTT
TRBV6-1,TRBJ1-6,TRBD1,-,CASSDRTGSSPLHF,TGTGCCAGCAGTGACAGGACAGGCTCCTCACCCCTCCACTTT
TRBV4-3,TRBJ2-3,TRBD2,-,CASSQGDYSTDTQYF,TGCGCCAGCAGCCAAGGGGACTACTCCACAGATACGCAGTATTTT
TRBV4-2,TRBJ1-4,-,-,CASSQPGGESSEKLFF,TGTGCCAGCAGCCAGCCCGGGGGGGAATCGAGTGAAAAACTGTTTTTT
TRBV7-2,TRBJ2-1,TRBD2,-,CASSTTSGGYNEQFF,TGTGCCAGCAGCACTACTAGCGGGGGTTACAATGAGCAGTTCTTC
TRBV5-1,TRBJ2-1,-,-,CASSLFTSTASTRGYNEQFF,TGCGCCAGCAGCTTATTTACGTCGACAGCCTCGACTAGGGGATACAATGAGCAGTTCTTC
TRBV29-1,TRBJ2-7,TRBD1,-,CSVESPGGPYEQYF,TGCAGCGTTGAATCGCCAGGGGGCCCCTACGAGCAGTACTTC
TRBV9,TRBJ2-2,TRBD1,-,CASSVSPGQGTGELFF,TGTGCCAGCAGCGTCTCGCCGGGACAGGGGACCGGGGAGCTGTTTTTT
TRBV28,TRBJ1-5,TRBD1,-,CAQGQGHQPQHF,TGTGCCCAGGGACAGGGGCATCAGCCCCAGCATTTT
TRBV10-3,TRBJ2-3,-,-,CAISEVRGGTDTQYF,TGTGCCATCAGTGAAGTCAGGGGGGGCACAGATACGCAGTATTTT
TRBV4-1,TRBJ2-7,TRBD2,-,CASSQEGNSGTYEQYF,TGCGCCAGCAGCCAAGAAGGGAATAGCGGGACCTACGAGCAGTACTTC
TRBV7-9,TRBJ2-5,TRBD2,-,CASSQGSSGSFWGGETQYF,TGTGCCAGCAGTCAGGGAAGTAGCGGGAGTTTCTGGGGCGGAGAGACCCAGTACTTC
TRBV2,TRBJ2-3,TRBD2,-,CASSEALGLAGRADTQYF,TGTGCCAGCAGTGAAGCGTTGGGACTAGCGGGAAGGGCAGATACGCAGTATTTT
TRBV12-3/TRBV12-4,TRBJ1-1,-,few,CASSPPKNTEAFF,TGTGCCAGCAGTCCACCTAAGAACACTGAAGCTTTCTTT
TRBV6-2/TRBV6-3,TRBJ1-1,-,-,CASSYQVNTEAFF,TGTGCCAGCAGTTACCAGGTGAACACTGAAGCTTTCTTT
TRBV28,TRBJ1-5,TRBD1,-,CASSTGGTNQPQHF,TGTGCCAGCAGTACAGGGGGAACAAATCAGCCCCAGCATTTT
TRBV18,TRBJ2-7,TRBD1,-,CASSPVVGTASYEQYF,TGTGCCAGCTCACCCGTAGTGGGGACAGCGTCCTACGAGCAGTACTTC
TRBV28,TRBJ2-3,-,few,CASSLLTDTQYF,TGTGCCAGCAGTTTACTCACAGATACGCAGTATTTT
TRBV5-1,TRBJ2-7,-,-,CASSLYSNYEQYF,TGCGCCAGCAGCTTGTACAGTAACTACGAGCAGTACTTC
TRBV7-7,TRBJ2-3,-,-,CASSLGAGTDTQYF,TGTGCTAGCAGCTTAGGGGCGGGGACAGATACGCAGTATTTT
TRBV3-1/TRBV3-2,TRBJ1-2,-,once,CASSQDGSYGYTF,TGTGCCAGCAGCCAAGACGGTTCCTATGGCTACACCTTC
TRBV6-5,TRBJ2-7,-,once,CASSYYQSSYEQYF,TGTGCCAGCAGTTACTACCAGTCCTCCTACGAGCAGTACTTC
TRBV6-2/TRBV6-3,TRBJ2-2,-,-,CASSPPGGGSMTGELFF,TGTGCCAGCAGCCCCCCGGGGGGCGGGAGTATGACCGGGGAGCTGTTTTTT
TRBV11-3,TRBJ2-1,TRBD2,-,CASSPSGSGANEQFF,TGTGCCAGCAGCCCTAGCGGGAGTGGGGCCAATGAGCAGTTCTTC
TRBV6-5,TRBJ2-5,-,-,CASSYQDQETQYF,TGTGCCAGCAGTTACCAGGACCAAGAGACCCAGTACTTC
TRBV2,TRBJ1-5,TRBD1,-,CASSAGTGEQPQHF,TGTGCCAGCAGTGCGGGGACAGGAGAACAGCCCCAGCATTTT
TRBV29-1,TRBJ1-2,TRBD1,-,CSATTGANYGYTF,TGCAGCGCAACCACAGGGGCCAACTATGGCTACACCTTC
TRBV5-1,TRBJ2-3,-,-,CASSLAPRDTQYF,TGCGCCAGCAGCTTGGCGCCGAGAGATACGCAGTATTTT
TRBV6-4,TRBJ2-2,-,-,CASSTLLNTGELFF,TGTGCCAGCAGTACTCTTTTAAACACCGGGGAGCTGTTTTTT
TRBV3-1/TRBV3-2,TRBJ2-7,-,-,CASSPVKSSYEQYF,TGTGCCAGCAGCCCAGTAAAGTCGTCCTACGAGCAGTACTTC
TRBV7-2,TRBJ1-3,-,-,CASSPESAGNTIYF,TGTGCCAGCAGCCCGGAGTCGGCTGGAAACACCATATATTTT
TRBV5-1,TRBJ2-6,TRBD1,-,CASSLVGQVGFAGANVLTF,TGCGCCAGCAGCTTGGTGGGACAGGTAGGATTTGCTGGGGCCAACGTCCTGACTTTC
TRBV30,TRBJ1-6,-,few,CAWSPGQLNNSPLHF,TGTGCCTGGAGTCCTGGACAGTTGAATAATTCACCCCTCCACTTT
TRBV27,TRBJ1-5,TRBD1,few,CASRMQGEYQPQHF,TGTGCCAGCAGGATGCAGGGGGAATATCAGCCCCAGCATTTT
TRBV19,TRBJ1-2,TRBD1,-,CASRNRQGLDGYTF,TGTGCCAGTAGGAACCGACAGGGGTTGGATGGCTACACCTTC
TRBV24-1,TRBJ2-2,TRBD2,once,CATSDLGLAGGVDTGELFF,TGTGCCACCAGTGATTTGGGGCTAGCGGGAGGAGTGGACACCGGGGAGCTGTTTTTT
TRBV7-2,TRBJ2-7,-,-,CASSLSFRGPTYEQYF,TGTGCCAGCAGCTTAAGTTTCAGGGGACCCACCTACGAGCAGTACTTC
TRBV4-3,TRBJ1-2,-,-,CASSHRVGNDGYTF,TGCGCCAGCAGCCACCGGGTGGGTAACGATGGCTACACCTTC
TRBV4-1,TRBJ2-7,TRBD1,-,CASSPSSGQGSYEQYF,TGCGCCAGCAGCCCGTCCTCGGGACAGGGGAGCTACGAGCAGTACTTC
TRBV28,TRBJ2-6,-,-,CASRIVSGANVLTF,TGTGCCAGCAGGATAGTCTCTGGGGCCAACGTCCTGACTTTC
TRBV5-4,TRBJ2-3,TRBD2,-,CASTSGTRGLGDTQYF,TGTGCCAGCACATCCGGGACTAGGGGTTTAGGAGATACGCAGTATTTT